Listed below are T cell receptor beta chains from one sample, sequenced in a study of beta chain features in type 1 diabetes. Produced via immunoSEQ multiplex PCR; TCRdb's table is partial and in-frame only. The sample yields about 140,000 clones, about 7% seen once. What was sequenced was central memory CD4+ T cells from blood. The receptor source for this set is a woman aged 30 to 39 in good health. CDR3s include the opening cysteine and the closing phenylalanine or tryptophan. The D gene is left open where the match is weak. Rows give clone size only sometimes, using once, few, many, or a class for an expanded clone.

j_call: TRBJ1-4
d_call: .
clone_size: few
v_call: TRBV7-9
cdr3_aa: CASSLSRRVRTNEKLFF
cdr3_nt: TGTGCCAGCAGCTTATCGCGCAGGGTGCGAACTAATGAAAAACTGTTTTTT

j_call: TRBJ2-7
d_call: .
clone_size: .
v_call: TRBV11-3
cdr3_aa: CASSLGVAEQYF
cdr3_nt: TGTGCCAGCAGCTTAGGGGTAGCCGAGCAGTACTTC

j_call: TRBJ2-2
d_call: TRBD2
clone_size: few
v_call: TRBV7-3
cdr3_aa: CASSQGLAGRSGTGELFF
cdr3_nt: TGTGCCAGCAGCCAAGGACTAGCGGGAAGGTCGGGCACCGGGGAGCTGTTTTTT

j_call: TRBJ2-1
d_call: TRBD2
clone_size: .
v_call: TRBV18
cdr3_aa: CASSSSGSYNEQFF
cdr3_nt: TGTGCCAGCTCATCTAGCGGGAGCTACAATGAGCAGTTCTTC

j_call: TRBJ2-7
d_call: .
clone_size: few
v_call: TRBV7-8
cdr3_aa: CASSSRADNFNEQYF
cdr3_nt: TGTGCCAGCAGCTCCCGCGCGGACAATTTCAACGAGCAGTACTTC

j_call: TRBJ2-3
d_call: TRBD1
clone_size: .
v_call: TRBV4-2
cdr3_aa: CASSLGDRGIGDTQYF
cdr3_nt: TGTGCCAGCAGCCTAGGAGACAGGGGGATTGGTGATACGCAGTATTTT

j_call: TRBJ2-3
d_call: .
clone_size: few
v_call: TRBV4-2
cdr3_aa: CASSPERSTQYF
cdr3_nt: TGTGCCAGCAGCCCTGAGCGCAGTACGCAGTATTTT

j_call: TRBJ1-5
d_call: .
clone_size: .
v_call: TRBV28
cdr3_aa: CASSLVDNGRWNNQPQHF
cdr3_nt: TGTGCCAGCAGTTTAGTGGACAACGGGAGGTGGAACAATCAGCCCCAGCATTTT

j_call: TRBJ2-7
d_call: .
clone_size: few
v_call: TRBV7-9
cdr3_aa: CASTPGQGNGEQYF
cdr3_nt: TGTGCCAGCACCCCAGGGCAGGGGAACGGCGAGCAGTACTTC

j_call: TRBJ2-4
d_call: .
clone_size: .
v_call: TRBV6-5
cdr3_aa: CAAWGGVAKNIQYF
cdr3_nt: TGTGCCGCATGGGGCGGAGTAGCCAAAAACATTCAGTACTTC

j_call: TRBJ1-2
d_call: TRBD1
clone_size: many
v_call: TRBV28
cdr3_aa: CASYTRGQGANYGYTF
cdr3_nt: TGTGCCAGCTACACCCGTGGGCAGGGGGCTAACTATGGCTACACCTTC

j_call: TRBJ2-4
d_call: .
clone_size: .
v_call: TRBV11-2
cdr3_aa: CASSTQSLAAKNIQYF
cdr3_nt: TGTGCCAGCAGTACACAATCCCTAGCGGCCAAAAACATTCAGTACTTC

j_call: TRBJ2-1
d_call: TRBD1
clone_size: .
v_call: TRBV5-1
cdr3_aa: CASSSLTGQGHEQFF
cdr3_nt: TGCGCCAGCAGCTCTCTTACGGGACAGGGCCATGAGCAGTTCTTC

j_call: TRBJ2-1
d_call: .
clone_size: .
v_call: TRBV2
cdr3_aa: CASSEGGHSRGLNEQFF
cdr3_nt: TGTGCCAGCAGTGAAGGGGGACATTCACGGGGCTTAAATGAGCAGTTCTTC

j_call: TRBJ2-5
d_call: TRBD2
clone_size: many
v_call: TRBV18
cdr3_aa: CASSPSGTPQETQYF
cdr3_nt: TGTGCCAGCTCACCAAGCGGGACCCCTCAAGAGACCCAGTACTTC

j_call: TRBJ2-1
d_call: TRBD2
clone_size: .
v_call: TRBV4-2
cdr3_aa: CASSQGRTSGRSNEQFF
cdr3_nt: TGTGCCAGCAGCCAAGGCCGGACTAGCGGGAGAAGCAATGAGCAGTTCTTC

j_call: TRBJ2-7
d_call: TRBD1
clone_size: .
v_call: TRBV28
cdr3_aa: CASRDRGLPQYF
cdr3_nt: TGTGCGAGCCGGGACAGGGGTCTCCCGCAGTACTTC

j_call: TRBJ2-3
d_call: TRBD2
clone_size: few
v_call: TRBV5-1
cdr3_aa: CASSLGGLADTDTQYF
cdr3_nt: TGCGCCAGCAGCTTGGGAGGACTAGCAGACACAGATACGCAGTATTTT

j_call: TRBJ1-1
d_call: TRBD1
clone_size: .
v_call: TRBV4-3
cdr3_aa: CASSQEPGQLNTEAFF
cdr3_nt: TGCGCCAGCAGCCAAGAACCGGGACAGCTAAACACTGAAGCTTTCTTT

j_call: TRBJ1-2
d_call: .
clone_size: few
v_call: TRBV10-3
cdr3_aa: CAISESPGVEYGYTF
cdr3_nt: TGTGCCATCAGTGAGTCACCCGGGGTGGAGTATGGCTACACCTTC

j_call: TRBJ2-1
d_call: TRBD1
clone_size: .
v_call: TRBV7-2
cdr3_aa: CASSGDRSTYNEQFF
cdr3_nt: TGTGCCAGCAGCGGGGACAGATCCACCTACAATGAGCAGTTCTTC

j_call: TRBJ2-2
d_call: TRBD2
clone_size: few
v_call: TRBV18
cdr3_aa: CASSRRLAENTGELFF
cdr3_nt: TGTGCCAGCTCACGGCGACTAGCGGAGAACACCGGGGAGCTGTTTTTT

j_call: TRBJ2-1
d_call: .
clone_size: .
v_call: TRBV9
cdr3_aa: CASSPRTATSYNEQFF
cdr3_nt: TGTGCCAGCAGCCCCCGGACAGCCACCTCCTACAATGAGCAGTTCTTC

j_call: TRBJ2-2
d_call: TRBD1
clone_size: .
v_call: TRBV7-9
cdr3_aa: CASSLTGGRAGELFF
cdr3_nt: TGTGCCAGCAGCTTGACAGGGGGAAGGGCCGGGGAGCTGTTTTTT

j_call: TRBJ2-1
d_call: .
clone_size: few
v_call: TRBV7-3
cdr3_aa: CASSPGGLKFF
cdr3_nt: TGTGCCAGCAGCCCAGGCGGACTTAAGTTCTTC

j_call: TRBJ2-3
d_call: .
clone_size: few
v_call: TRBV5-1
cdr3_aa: CASTLGADSSTDTQYF
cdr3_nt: TGCGCCAGCACCCTTGGGGCAGACTCCAGCACAGATACGCAGTATTTT

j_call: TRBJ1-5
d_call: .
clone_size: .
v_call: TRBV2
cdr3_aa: CASSTGRAGNQPQHF
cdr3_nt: TGTGCCAGCAGTACCGGGAGGGCTGGTAATCAGCCCCAGCATTTT

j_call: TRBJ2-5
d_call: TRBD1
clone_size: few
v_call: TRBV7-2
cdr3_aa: CASSAQGLQETQYF
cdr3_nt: TGTGCCAGCAGCGCACAGGGGCTCCAAGAGACCCAGTACTTC

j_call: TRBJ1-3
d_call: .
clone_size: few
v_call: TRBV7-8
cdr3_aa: CASSAYRVSFGNTIYF
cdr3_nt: TGTGCCAGCAGCGCCTACAGGGTTTCCTTTGGAAACACCATATATTTT

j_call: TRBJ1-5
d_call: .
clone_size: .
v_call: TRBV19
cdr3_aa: CASSPPRRQSDSNQPQHF
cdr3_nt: TGTGCCAGTAGTCCCCCCCGCCGACAGTCCGATAGCAATCAGCCCCAGCATTTT

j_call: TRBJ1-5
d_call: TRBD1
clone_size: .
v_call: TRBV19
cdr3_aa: CASSYQGAVQPQHF
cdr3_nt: TGTGCCAGTAGTTACCAGGGGGCCGTTCAGCCCCAGCATTTT

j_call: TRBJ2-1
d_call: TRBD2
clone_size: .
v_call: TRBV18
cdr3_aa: CASSPITSGGYNEQFF
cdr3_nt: TGTGCCAGCTCACCAATAACTAGCGGGGGATACAATGAGCAGTTCTTC

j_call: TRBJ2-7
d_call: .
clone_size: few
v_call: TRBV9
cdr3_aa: CASSVGGGTVGNEQYF
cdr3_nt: TGTGCCAGCAGCGTAGGCGGGGGGACAGTTGGAAACGAGCAGTACTTC

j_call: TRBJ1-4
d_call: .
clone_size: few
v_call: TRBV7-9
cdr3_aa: CASSSHRVATNEKLFF
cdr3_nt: TGTGCCAGCAGCTCACACAGGGTTGCAACTAATGAAAAACTGTTTTTT

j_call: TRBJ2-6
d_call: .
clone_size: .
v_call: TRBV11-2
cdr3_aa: CASSAGAGKSSGANVLTF
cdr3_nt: TGTGCCAGCAGCGCCGGGGCGGGAAAGAGCTCTGGGGCCAACGTCCTGACTTTC

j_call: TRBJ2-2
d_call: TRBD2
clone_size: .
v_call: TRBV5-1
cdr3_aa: CASSLKGLAAGSTGELFF
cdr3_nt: TGCGCCAGCAGCTTGAAGGGACTAGCGGCGGGGTCCACCGGGGAGCTGTTTTTT

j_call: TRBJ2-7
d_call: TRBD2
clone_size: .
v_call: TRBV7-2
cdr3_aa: CASSSGLAATYEQYF
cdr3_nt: TGTGCCAGCAGCTCGGGACTAGCGGCCACCTACGAGCAGTACTTC

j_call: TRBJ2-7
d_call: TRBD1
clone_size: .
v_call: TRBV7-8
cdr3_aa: CASSNPPGQGNYEQYF
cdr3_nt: TGTGCCAGCAGCAACCCGCCGGGACAGGGAAACTACGAGCAGTACTTC

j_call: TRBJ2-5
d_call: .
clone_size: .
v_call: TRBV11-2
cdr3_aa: CASSLSARGETQYF
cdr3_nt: TGTGCCAGCAGCTTATCGGCGAGAGGGGAGACCCAGTACTTC

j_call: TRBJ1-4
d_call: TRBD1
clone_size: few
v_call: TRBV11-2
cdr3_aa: CASSFGTGGEKLFF
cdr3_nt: TGTGCCAGCAGCTTTGGGACAGGTGGCGAAAAACTGTTTTTT

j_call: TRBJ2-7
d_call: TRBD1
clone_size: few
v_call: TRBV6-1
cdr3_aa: CASRWTGNEQYF
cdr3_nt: TGTGCCAGCAGGTGGACAGGGAACGAGCAGTACTTC

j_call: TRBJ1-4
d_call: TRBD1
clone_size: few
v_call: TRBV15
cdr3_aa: CATSRSTGWTGANEKLFF
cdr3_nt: TGTGCCACCAGCAGATCGACAGGTTGGACAGGGGCTAATGAAAAACTGTTTTTT

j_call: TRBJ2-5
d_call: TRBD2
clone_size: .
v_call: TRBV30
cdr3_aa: CAWRLAGGGQTQYF
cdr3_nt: TGTGCCTGGAGACTAGCGGGAGGGGGACAGACCCAGTACTTC

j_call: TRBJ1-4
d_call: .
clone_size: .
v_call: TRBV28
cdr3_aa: CASSFTREKLFF
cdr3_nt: TGTGCCAGCAGTTTTACCAGGGAAAAACTGTTTTTT

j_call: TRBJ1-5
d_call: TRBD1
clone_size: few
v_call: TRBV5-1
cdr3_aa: CASSVTQGAEPQHF
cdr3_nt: TGCGCCAGCAGCGTCACACAGGGGGCTGAGCCCCAGCATTTT

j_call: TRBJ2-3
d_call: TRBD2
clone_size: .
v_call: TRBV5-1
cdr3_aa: CASSLGLATGTDTQYF
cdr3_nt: TGCGCCAGCAGCTTGGGACTAGCGACTGGTACAGATACGCAGTATTTT

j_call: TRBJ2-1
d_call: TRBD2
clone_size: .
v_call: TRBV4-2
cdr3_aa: CASSQDRGGGPNEQFF
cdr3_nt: TGTGCCAGCAGCCAAGATCGGGGGGGAGGGCCCAATGAGCAGTTCTTC

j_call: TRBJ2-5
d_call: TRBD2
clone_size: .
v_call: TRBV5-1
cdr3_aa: CASSLEVAGIKTQYF
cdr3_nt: TGCGCCAGCAGCTTGGAGGTAGCGGGAATAAAGACCCAGTACTTC

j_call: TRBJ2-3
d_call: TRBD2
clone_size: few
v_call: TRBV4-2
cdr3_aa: CASSAGTSATDTQYF
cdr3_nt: TGTGCCAGCAGCGCCGGGACTAGCGCAACAGATACGCAGTATTTT

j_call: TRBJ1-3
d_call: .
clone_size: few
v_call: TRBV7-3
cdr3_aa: CASSLRGALSSGNTIYF
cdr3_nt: TGTGCCAGCAGCTTAAGGGGAGCCCTCTCCTCTGGAAACACCATATATTTT

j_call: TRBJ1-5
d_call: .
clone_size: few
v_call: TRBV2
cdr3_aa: CASRGATGYQPQHF
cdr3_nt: TGTGCCAGCAGAGGGGCCACAGGATATCAGCCCCAGCATTTT

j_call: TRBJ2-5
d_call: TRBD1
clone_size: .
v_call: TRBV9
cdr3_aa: CASSDTGGVETQYF
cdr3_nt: TGTGCCAGCAGTGATACAGGGGGCGTAGAGACCCAGTACTTC

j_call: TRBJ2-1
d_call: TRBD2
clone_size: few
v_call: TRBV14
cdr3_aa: CASSPFTSGRALYNEQFF
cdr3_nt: TGTGCCAGCAGCCCGTTCACTAGCGGGAGGGCCTTATACAATGAGCAGTTCTTC